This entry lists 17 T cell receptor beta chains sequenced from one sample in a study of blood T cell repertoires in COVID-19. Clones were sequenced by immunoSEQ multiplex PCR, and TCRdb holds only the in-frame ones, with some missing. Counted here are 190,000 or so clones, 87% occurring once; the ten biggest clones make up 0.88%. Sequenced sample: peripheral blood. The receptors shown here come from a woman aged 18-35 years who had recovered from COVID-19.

The CDR3 DNA reads TGTGCCAGCAGCCACAGAATGGATGAGCAGTTCTTC. Protein sequence: CASSHRMDEQFF. This chain links TRBV7-8 with TRBJ2-1; D remains ambiguous. The CDR3 runs to 12 residues. V gave up 5 bases and J gave up 8 bases, with 10 bases separating them. Germline CDR1 and CDR2: SGHVS and FQNEAQ.

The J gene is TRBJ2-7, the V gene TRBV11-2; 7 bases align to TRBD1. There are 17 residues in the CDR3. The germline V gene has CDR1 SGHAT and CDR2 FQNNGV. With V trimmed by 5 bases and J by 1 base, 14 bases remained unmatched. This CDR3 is CASSNTPGTALSYEQYF. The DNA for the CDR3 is TGTGCCAGCAGCAATACCCCTGGGACAGCCCTTTCCTACGAGCAGTACTTC.

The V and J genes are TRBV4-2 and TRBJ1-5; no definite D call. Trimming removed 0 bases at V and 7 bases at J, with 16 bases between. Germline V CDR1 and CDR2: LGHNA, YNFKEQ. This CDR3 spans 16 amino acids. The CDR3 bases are TGTGCCAGCAGCCAAGAAGGAGGCCCTCTTGGCCAGCCCCAGCATTTT. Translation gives CASSQEGGPLGQPQHF.

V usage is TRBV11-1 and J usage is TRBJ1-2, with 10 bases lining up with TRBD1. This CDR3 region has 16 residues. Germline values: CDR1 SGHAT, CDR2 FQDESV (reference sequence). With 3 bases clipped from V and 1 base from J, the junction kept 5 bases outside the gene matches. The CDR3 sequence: CASSLGQGMSNYGYTF. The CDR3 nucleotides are TGTGCCAGCAGCTTGGGACAGGGGATGAGTAACTATGGCTACACCTTC. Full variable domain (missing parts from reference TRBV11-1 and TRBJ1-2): EAEVAQSPRYKITEKSQAVAFWCDPISGHATLYWYRQILGQGPELLVQFQDESVVDDSQLPKDRFSAERLKGVDSTLKIQPAELGDSAMYLCASSLGQGMSNYGYTFGSGTRLTVV.

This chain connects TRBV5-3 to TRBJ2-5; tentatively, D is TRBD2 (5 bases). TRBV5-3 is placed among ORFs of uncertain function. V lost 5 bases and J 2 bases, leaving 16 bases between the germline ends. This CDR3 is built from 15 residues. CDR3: CARSSPERLQETQYF. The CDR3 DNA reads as TGTGCCAGAAGTTCCCCGGAACGACTACAAGAGACCCAGTACTTC.

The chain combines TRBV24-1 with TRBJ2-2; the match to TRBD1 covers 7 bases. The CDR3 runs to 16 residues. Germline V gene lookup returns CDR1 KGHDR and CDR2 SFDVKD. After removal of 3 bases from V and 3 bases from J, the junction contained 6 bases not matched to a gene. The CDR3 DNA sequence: TGTGCCACCAGTGATACCGGGACAGCATACACCGGGGAGCTGTTTTTT. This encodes CATSDTGTAYTGELFF.

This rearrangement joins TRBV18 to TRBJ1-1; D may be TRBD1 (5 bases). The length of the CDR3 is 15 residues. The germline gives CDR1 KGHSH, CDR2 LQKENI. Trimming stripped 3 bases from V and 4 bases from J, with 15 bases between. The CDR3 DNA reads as TGTGCCAGCTCACCGGGACTGGGGGGGGGCACTGAAGCTTTCTTT. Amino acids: CASSPGLGGGTEAFF.

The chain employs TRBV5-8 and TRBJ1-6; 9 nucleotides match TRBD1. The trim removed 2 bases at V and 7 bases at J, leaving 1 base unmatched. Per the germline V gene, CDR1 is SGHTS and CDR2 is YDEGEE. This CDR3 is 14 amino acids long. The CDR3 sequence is CASSFGTGNSPLHF. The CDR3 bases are TGTGCCAGCAGCTTTGGGACAGGGAATTCACCCCTCCACTTT. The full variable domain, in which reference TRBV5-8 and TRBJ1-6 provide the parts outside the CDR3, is EAGVTQSPTHLIKTRGQQATLRCSPISGHTSVYWYQQALGLGLQFLLWYDEGEERNRGNFPPRFSGRQFPNYSSELNVNALELEDSALYLCASSFGTGNSPLHFGNGTRLTVT.

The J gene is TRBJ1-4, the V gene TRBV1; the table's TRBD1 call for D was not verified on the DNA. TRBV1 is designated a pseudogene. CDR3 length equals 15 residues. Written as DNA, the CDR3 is TGCACCAGCAGCCCTCAGGGCCGGCCCAATGAAAAACTGTTTTTT. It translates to CTSSPQGRPNEKLFF.

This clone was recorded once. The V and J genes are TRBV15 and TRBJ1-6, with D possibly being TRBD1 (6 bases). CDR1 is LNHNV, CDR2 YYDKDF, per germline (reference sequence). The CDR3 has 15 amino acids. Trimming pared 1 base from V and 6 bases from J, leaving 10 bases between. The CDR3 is CATSRVGRGNSPLHF. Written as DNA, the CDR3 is TGTGCCACCAGCAGAGTAGGCAGGGGTAATTCACCCCTCCACTTT.

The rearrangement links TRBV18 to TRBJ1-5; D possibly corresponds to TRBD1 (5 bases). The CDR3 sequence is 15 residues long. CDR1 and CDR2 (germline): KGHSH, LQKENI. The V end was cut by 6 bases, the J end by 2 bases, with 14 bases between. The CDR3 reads CASSRQGGGNQPQHF. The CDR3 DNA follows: TGTGCCAGCTCCCGCCAGGGAGGCGGCAATCAGCCCCAGCATTTT.

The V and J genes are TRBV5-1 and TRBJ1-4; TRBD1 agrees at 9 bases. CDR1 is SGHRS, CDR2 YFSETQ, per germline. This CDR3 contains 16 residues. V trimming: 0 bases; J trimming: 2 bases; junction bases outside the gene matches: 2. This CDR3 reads CASSLAGTGTNEKLFF. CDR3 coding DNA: TGCGCCAGCAGCTTGGCTGGGACAGGGACTAATGAAAAACTGTTTTTT.

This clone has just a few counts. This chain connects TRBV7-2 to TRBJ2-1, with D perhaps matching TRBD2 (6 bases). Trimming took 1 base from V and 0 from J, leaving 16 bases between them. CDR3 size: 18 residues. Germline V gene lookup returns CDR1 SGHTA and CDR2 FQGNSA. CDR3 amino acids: CASSLGRRAIGSYNEQFF. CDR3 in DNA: TGTGCCAGCAGCTTAGGTAGGAGGGCCATCGGCTCCTACAATGAGCAGTTCTTC.

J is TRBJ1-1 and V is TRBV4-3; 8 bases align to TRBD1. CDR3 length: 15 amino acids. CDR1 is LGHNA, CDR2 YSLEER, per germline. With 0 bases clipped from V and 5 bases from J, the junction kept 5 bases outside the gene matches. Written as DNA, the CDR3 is TGCGCCAGCAGCCAAGATGACAGGGGAAGGACTGAAGCTTTCTTT. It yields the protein CASSQDDRGRTEAFF.

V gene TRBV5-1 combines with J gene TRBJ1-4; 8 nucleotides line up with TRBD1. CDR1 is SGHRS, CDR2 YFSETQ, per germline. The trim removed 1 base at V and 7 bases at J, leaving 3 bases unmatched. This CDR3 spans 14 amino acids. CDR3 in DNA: TGCGCCAGCAGCTTGCAGGGGGCACGTGAAAAACTGTTTTTT. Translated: CASSLQGAREKLFF.

CDR3 loop: CASSRDRGTEAFF. CDR3 coding DNA: TGCGCCAGCAGCCGGGACAGGGGCACTGAAGCTTTCTTT. The J gene is TRBJ1-1, the V gene TRBV4-3, with 10 positions matching TRBD1. Trimming at V came to 4 bases and at J to 4 bases, leaving 0 bases not matched to a gene. The CDR3 consists of 13 residues. Germline V gene lookup returns CDR1 LGHNA and CDR2 YSLEER.

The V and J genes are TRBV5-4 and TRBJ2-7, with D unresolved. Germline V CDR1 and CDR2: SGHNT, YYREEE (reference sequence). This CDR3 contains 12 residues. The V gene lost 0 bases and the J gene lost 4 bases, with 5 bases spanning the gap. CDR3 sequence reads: CASSLDLYEQYF. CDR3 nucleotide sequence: TGTGCCAGCAGCTTGGATTTATACGAGCAGTACTTC.